Included here is one T cell receptor (beta chain) sequence, with context. From germline, CDR1 is SGHRS and CDR2 YFSETQ. The CDR3 sequence is 17 residues long. V trimming: 1 base; J trimming: 7 bases; junction bases outside the gene matches: 14. The entry originates in a study of blood T cell repertoires in COVID-19. TCRdb's table, derived via immunoSEQ multiplex PCR, lists solely in-frame clones and lacks some. The sample consists of approximately 440,000 clones, about 90% of them appearing once. The chain is built from TRBV5-1 and TRBJ2-1, with 7 bases aligning to TRBD1. This TCR derives from a young man who had recovered from COVID-19. The sample consisted of PBMCs or T cells enriched from blood (not recorded which). CDR3 DNA: TGCGCCAGCAGCTTGTTTTCGTTAGGGGGCTCAGGGAATGAGCAGTTCTTC. Translation: CASSLFSLGGSGNEQFF.